The rows below give T cell receptor beta chains drawn from one sample of a study of long-term antiretroviral therapy in people with HIV. Libraries were prepared by immunoSEQ multiplex PCR; TCRdb keeps only in-frame clonotypes and omits some of them. This table has more than 15,000 clones, approximately 80% appearing once. This specimen consisted of unsorted PBMCs, obtained 0.3 years before starting antiretroviral therapy. The receptors derive from a man between 45 and 60 years old with HIV. CDR3s include the opening cysteine and the closing phenylalanine or tryptophan. D genes are given only for firm matches. Clone size is not always given. Where it is, it says once, few, many or a class for expanded clones.

cdr3_length,v_call,d_call,clone_size,j_call,cdr3_nt,cdr3_aa
16,TRBV19,TRBD2,.,TRBJ2-2,TGTGCCACCGGGGGGCTAGCGGGAAGTGGCACCGGGGAGCTGTTTTTT,CATGGLAGSGTGELFF
15,TRBV9,TRBD2,medium-sized,TRBJ2-1,TGTGCCAGCAGCGTAGGGGGACTAGCAGGCAATGAGCAGTTCTTC,CASSVGGLAGNEQFF
15,TRBV5-4,.,medium-sized,TRBJ2-7,TGTGCCAGCAGCTACCCCAGGGGCGACAAGGGCGAGCAGTACTTC,CASSYPRGDKGEQYF
12,TRBV15,.,.,TRBJ1-6,TGTGCCACCAGCAGGTTGAATTCACCCCTCCACTTT,CATSRLNSPLHF
18,TRBV10-3,.,.,TRBJ2-2,TGTGCCATCAGCGAACCCCAGCCGGGAGAGCTGAACACCGGGGAGCTGTTTTTT,CAISEPQPGELNTGELFF
15,TRBV11-2,.,.,TRBJ2-3,TGTGCCAGCAGCTTAGATTCTCAGGGGACAGATACGCAGTATTTT,CASSLDSQGTDTQYF
12,TRBV7-3,.,.,TRBJ1-1,TGTGCCAGCAGCGTGGACGGGGGAAAAGCTTTCTTT,CASSVDGGKAFF
12,TRBV29-1,.,once,TRBJ2-7,TGCAGCGTCGTCCTAAGCTCCTACGAGCAGTACTTC,CSVVLSSYEQYF
15,TRBV11-3,.,once,TRBJ2-1,TGTGCCAGCAGCTTAGAGCCAGGGAAGGACAATGAGCAGTTCTTC,CASSLEPGKDNEQFF
13,TRBV2,.,.,TRBJ1-2,TGTGCCAGCAGTGTAATGGGCGGGAATGGCTACACCTTC,CASSVMGGNGYTF
17,TRBV6-4,TRBD2,.,TRBJ2-3,TGTGCCAGCAGTGGCGGACTAGCGGGGGGGCCCGCAGATACGCAGTATTTT,CASSGGLAGGPADTQYF
15,TRBV28,.,.,TRBJ2-7,TGTGCCAGCAGGCCGGATCTCGACAGTTCCTACGAGCAGTACTTC,CASRPDLDSSYEQYF
17,TRBV9,TRBD2,.,TRBJ2-3,TGTGCCAGCAGCGTTCAAATAGCGGGAGCAGGCACAGATACGCAGTATTTT,CASSVQIAGAGTDTQYF
18,TRBV14,TRBD1,.,TRBJ2-2,TGTGCCAGCAGCCAAGTGGTCGGGACAGGGTCCCTCCCCGGGGAGCTGTTTTTT,CASSQVVGTGSLPGELFF
16,TRBV5-8,.,.,TRBJ1-4,TGTGCCAGCAGCGCCGAAATGAGGGGCACTAATGAAAAACTGTTTTTT,CASSAEMRGTNEKLFF
16,TRBV7-2,TRBD1,few,TRBJ1-1,TGTGCCAGCAGCTTAGCCCAATTCGACAGGGGGGTTGAAGCTTTCTTT,CASSLAQFDRGVEAFF
17,TRBV18,.,.,TRBJ1-2,TGTGCCAGCTCACCACTTGGCCCAGGGGACATCCTCTATGGCTACACCTTC,CASSPLGPGDILYGYTF
15,TRBV7-9,.,.,TRBJ1-1,TGTGCCAGCAGCTTAACAGGGCCAGGCGGTCCTGAAGCTTTCTTT,CASSLTGPGGPEAFF
13,TRBV6-5,.,.,TRBJ2-7,TGTGCCAGCTCGCTGGCGGGTCTCTACGAGCAGTACTTC,CASSLAGLYEQYF
14,TRBV9,TRBD1,once,TRBJ2-7,TGTGCCAGCAGCGTAGCAGGCAGGGGGTACGAGCAGTACTTC,CASSVAGRGYEQYF
15,TRBV2,TRBD2,.,TRBJ2-3,TGTGCCAGAACCGAGCGACTAGCGGGGGGAGATACGCAGTATTTT,CARTERLAGGDTQYF
13,TRBV7-9,.,.,TRBJ2-7,TGTGCCAGCAGCTTAGGTTGGGGAAGCGAGCAGTACTTC,CASSLGWGSEQYF
15,TRBV19,TRBD1,once,TRBJ2-2,TGTGCCAGTGCCTTTGTTGGACAGGGAACCGGGGAGCTGTTTTTT,CASAFVGQGTGELFF
14,TRBV27,.,.,TRBJ1-2,TGTGCCAGCAGACGGCTCCTCACTAACTATGGCTACACCTTC,CASRRLLTNYGYTF
13,TRBV11-3,.,few,TRBJ1-1,TGTGCCAGCAGCTTCGCGATGAACACTGAAGCTTTCTTT,CASSFAMNTEAFF
14,TRBV13,.,.,TRBJ1-4,TGTGCCAGCAGCCGCCTCGTTGAGACTGAAAAACTGTTTTTT,CASSRLVETEKLFF
15,TRBV7-2,TRBD1,.,TRBJ2-7,TGTGCCAGCAGCTCCCGGGACAGGGTGTCCTACGAGCAGTACTTC,CASSSRDRVSYEQYF
15,TRBV18,.,.,TRBJ2-7,TGTGCCAGCTCACCCTCAGCCAGGGAACTCTACGAGCAGTACTTC,CASSPSARELYEQYF
13,TRBV7-2,.,.,TRBJ1-5,TGTGCCACCGCCCCCCAGAACACCCAGCCCCAGCATTTT,CATAPQNTQPQHF
13,TRBV7-9,TRBD1,.,TRBJ2-7,TGTGCCAGCAGCTTGGGACAGCCCTACGAGCAGTACTTC,CASSLGQPYEQYF
15,TRBV5-4,.,.,TRBJ1-4,TGTGCCAGCAGCACCCCAGGGGCCGGTAATGAAAAACTGTTTTTT,CASSTPGAGNEKLFF
14,TRBV6-1,.,once,TRBJ1-2,TGTGCCAGCAGTGATACGGGGGTAGGGAATGGCTACACCTTC,CASSDTGVGNGYTF
16,TRBV7-3,.,.,TRBJ2-2,TGTGCCAGCAGCTTAATGGATGTGGCGAACACCGGGGAGCTGTTTTTT,CASSLMDVANTGELFF
14,TRBV5-1,.,.,TRBJ2-7,TGCGCCAGCAGCTTGGCGGGGTCCTCCTACGAGCAGTACTTC,CASSLAGSSYEQYF
12,TRBV28,.,few,TRBJ1-2,TGTGCCAGTTCCAGGGATGGTGGCGGCTACACCTTC,CASSRDGGGYTF
15,TRBV4-1,TRBD1,.,TRBJ1-5,TGCGCCAGCAGCCAAGATTGGCAGGGGGATCAGCCCCAGCATTTT,CASSQDWQGDQPQHF
18,TRBV9,.,.,TRBJ1-3,TGTGCCAGCAGCGACCCCGGGGCTAACACCTTCTCTGGAAACACCATATATTTT,CASSDPGANTFSGNTIYF
15,TRBV19,.,.,TRBJ1-6,TGTGCCAGTAGTATCGACAGAGAAATTAATTCACCCCTCCACTTT,CASSIDREINSPLHF
16,TRBV27,.,.,TRBJ2-6,TGTGCCAGCAGTCCGTACATGGACTCTGGGGCCAACGTCCTGACTTTC,CASSPYMDSGANVLTF
15,TRBV19,.,.,TRBJ1-1,TGTGCCAGTAGTCCAAACAGGGAAAGGTTGACTGAAGCTTTCTTT,CASSPNRERLTEAFF
16,TRBV4-1,TRBD2,.,TRBJ2-2,TGCGCCAGCAGCCAGGGACTAGCGGGAATATCCGGGGAGCTGTTTTTT,CASSQGLAGISGELFF
14,TRBV7-2,.,.,TRBJ1-3,TGTGCCAGTAGCTCTAGAGGCTCTGGAAACACCATATATTTT,CASSSRGSGNTIYF
14,TRBV30,.,once,TRBJ1-2,TGTGCCTGGAGTGTACGGGAGCAGGGAGCTGGCTACACCTTC,CAWSVREQGAGYTF
16,TRBV19,.,.,TRBJ2-2,TGTGCCAGTAGTTCCCCCCTGGGGACGAACACCGGGGAGCTGTTTTTT,CASSSPLGTNTGELFF
14,TRBV12-5,TRBD2,once,TRBJ2-5,TGTGCTAGTGGGAGCGGGAGAGGTCGAGAGACCCAGTACTTC,CASGSGRGRETQYF
15,TRBV27,.,once,TRBJ2-2,TGTGCCAGCAGTTCGACGGGCTCCAACACCGGGGAGCTGTTTTTT,CASSSTGSNTGELFF
14,TRBV5-6,TRBD1,.,TRBJ2-7,TGTGCCAGCATCAGTCGATTACAGGGGGCCGAGCAGTACTTC,CASISRLQGAEQYF
14,TRBV19,.,.,TRBJ1-3,TGTGCCAGTATCAGGACAGACAGGGGAAACACCATATATTTT,CASIRTDRGNTIYF
14,TRBV19,TRBD1,few,TRBJ1-6,TGTGCCAGTAGTGTCTGGGACAGGAATTCACCCCTCCACTTT,CASSVWDRNSPLHF
17,TRBV5-1,.,.,TRBJ1-6,TGCGCCAGCGGACCGGGTCCAGGACAGAGTTTGCGTTCACCCCTCCACTTT,CASGPGPGQSLRSPLHF
14,TRBV5-6,.,once,TRBJ1-4,TGTGCCAGCAGCTGGGCCGCCGGGGATGAAAAACTGTTTTTT,CASSWAAGDEKLFF
18,TRBV5-1,.,.,TRBJ2-3,TGCGCCAGCAGCTTGGATAGGATTAAGTGGGGGAGCACAGATACGCAGTATTTT,CASSLDRIKWGSTDTQYF
12,TRBV7-9,.,few,TRBJ1-2,TGTGCCAGCAGCTCCCTTAACTATGGCTACACCTTC,CASSSLNYGYTF
13,TRBV28,TRBD1,.,TRBJ1-2,TGTGCCACAGAGGGACAGGGGTTCTATGGCTACACCTTC,CATEGQGFYGYTF
11,TRBV5-6,.,few,TRBJ1-1,TGTGCCAGCAGCTTGAACACTGAAGCTTTCTTT,CASSLNTEAFF
11,TRBV5-6,.,.,TRBJ2-3,TGTGCCAGCAGTTCCACAGATACGCAGTATTTT,CASSSTDTQYF
14,TRBV7-9,.,.,TRBJ2-3,TGTGCCAGCAGCCTTGTCAGGGGTACAGATACGCAGTATTTT,CASSLVRGTDTQYF
16,TRBV7-6,TRBD2,.,TRBJ2-3,TGTGCCAGCAGCTCTGGACTAGCGGGAGGGACAGATACGCAGTATTTT,CASSSGLAGGTDTQYF
14,TRBV4-1,TRBD1,.,TRBJ2-7,TGCGCCAGCAGCAGGACAGGGGGGTCCTACGAGCAGTACTTC,CASSRTGGSYEQYF